This T cell receptor (beta chain) was documented in a study of blood T cells in healthy people across ages. In the study overall: Through template switching, about one barcoded beta molecule was captured per two T cells, as measured in model experiments.

A second PCR, run for roughly 7 to 11 cycles, used a sample-barcoded 5' primer plus a J-beta primer mix. TCRdb processed the 5' RACE reads anew with MiXCR; each CDR3 protein has one entry. The table includes more than 500,000 distinct CDR3 sequences, about 29% detected once. Healthy individuals of Caucasian origin from Russia, aged about 6 to 95, served as donors. The CDR3 extends over 13 amino acids. The ends were cut back, 0 bases at V and 7 bases at J, with 9 bases in the middle. Overall study results and limits: Per million T cells, the diversity of TCR beta decreased roughly linearly as age advanced.

Note on this clonotype: Its antigen is as yet unknown.

This sample also appeared in a second study, on T cells of mothers and their children.

The receptor's source is a boy aged 2-9 years in good health. The sequenced sample consisted of blood. The rearrangement uses TRBV12-3 or TRBV12-4 and TRBJ2-5; D perhaps matches TRBD2 (7 bases). The CDR3 sequence: CASSLAGGGTQYF. CDR3 bases: TGTGCCAGCAGTTTAGCGGGAGGGGGGACCCAGTACTTC.